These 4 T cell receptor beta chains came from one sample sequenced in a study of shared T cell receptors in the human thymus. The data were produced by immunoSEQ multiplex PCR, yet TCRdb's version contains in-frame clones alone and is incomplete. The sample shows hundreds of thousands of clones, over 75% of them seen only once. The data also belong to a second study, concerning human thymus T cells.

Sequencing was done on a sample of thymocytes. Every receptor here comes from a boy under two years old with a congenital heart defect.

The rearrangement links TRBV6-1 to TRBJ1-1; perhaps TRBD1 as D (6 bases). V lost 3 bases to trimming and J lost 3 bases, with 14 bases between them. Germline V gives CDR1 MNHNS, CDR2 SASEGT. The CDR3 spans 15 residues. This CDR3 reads CASSDVGALDTEAFF. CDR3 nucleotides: TGTGCCAGCAGTGATGTGGGGGCCTTGGACACTGAAGCTTTCTTT.

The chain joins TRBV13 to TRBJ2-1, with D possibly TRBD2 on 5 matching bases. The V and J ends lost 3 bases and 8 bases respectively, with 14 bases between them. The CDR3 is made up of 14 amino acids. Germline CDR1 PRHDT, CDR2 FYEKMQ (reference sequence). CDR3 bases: TGTGCCAGCAGCTTGGGGAGAGGAGTCGATGAGCAGTTCTTC. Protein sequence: CASSLGRGVDEQFF.

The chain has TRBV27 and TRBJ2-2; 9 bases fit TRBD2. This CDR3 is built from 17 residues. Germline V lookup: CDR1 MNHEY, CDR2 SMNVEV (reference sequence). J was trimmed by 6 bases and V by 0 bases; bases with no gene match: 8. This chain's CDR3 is CASSLSNNSGGAGELFF. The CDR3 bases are TGTGCCAGCAGTTTATCGAATAATAGCGGGGGAGCCGGGGAGCTGTTTTTT.

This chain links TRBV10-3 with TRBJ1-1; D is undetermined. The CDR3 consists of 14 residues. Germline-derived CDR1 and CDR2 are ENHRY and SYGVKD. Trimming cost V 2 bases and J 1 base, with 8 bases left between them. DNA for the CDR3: TGTGCCATCAGTGAGGGTTACAGGAACACTGAAGCTTTCTTT. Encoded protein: CAISEGYRNTEAFF.